These 20 T cell receptor beta chains share one sample of origin, sequenced in a study of T cells in Graves' hyperthyroidism and ophthalmopathy. RNA transcripts served as the template for amplifying TCR beta CDR3 regions. Researchers ran a first-round RT-PCR on the TCR CDR3 using the HTBI primer set. Each CDR3 protein is one row after TCRdb ran MiXCR on the multiplex PCR reads. Of more than 550,000 distinct CDR3 sequences in the sample, 18% are singletons; the top ten hold 16%. The sequenced sample consisted of blood. Receptor source: a woman aged 45 to 65 with Graves' hyperthyroidism that later progressed to Graves' ophthalmopathy.

This clonotype has just a few counts. The CDR3 does not close with the conserved phenylalanine or tryptophan, likely indicating a read error. The chain is built from TRBV5-1 and TRBJ1-2; D gene unclear. With 5 bases removed from V and 3 bases from J, the gap between germline ends came to 14 bases. CDR1 and CDR2 (germline): SGHRS, YFSETQ. The CDR3 runs 14 residues. CDR3 nucleotide sequence: TGCGCCAGCAGTTATGAAGTGGATTACTATGGCTACACCCTC. As protein: CASSYEVDYYGYTL.

In its sample, this clonotype was seen many times. This chain uses TRBV11-1 with TRBJ2-5; possibly TRBD1 for D (5 bases). Trimming stripped 8 bases from V and 4 bases from J, with 8 bases between. The CDR3 runs 11 residues. Germline loops: CDR1 SGHAT, CDR2 FQDESV (reference sequence). CDR3 sequence (DNA): TGTGCCAGCCAGGGCGGAGAGACCCAGTACTTC. This translates into CASQGGETQYF.

This clonotype was detected only once. A read error is possible here, since a much larger clone lies one base away. The chain employs TRBV20-1 and TRBJ2-1; 9 bases are shared with TRBD1. Germline assignment: CDR1 DFQATT and CDR2 SNEGSKA (reference sequence). Trimming cost V 6 bases and J 8 bases; bases outside gene matches: 11. The length of the CDR3 is 14 residues. CDR3 DNA: TGCAGTGCCCCTAACAGGGGGCGTTACGATGAGCAGTTCTTC. This gives the protein CSAPNRGRYDEQFF.

There are a few counts of this clonotype. This chain links TRBV20-1 with TRBJ1-2; TRBD1 matches 7 bases. CDR3 length: 13 amino acids. Unmatched junction bases numbered 9, after V lost 3 bases and J lost 8 bases. CDR1 and CDR2 from the germline V gene are DFQATT and SNEGSKA (reference sequence). CDR3 sequence reads: CSASHRGQGGYTF. The CDR3 bases are TGCAGTGCTAGCCACAGGGGACAAGGGGGCTACACCTTC.

This clonotype was seen many times. The chain is built from TRBV2 and TRBJ2-7, with no clear D. Trimming took off 6 bases at V and 7 bases at J, with 19 bases between the two ends. The V gene's germline CDR1 is SNHLY and CDR2 FYNNEI. The CDR3 has 14 residues. CDR3 sequence (DNA): TGTGCCAGCAGGCCCGGGTTTCGAGAACGGGAGCAGTACTTC. Translating gives CASRPGFREREQYF. Based on the CDR3 plus reference TRBV2 and TRBJ2-7, the full variable domain is EPEVTQTPSHQVTQMGQEVILRCVPISNHLYFYWYRQILGQKVEFLVSFYNNEISEKSEIFDDQFSVERPDGSNFTLKIRSTKLEDSAMYFCASRPGFREREQYFGPGTRLTVT.

The chain employs TRBV5-1 and TRBJ1-6; maybe TRBD1 (6 bases). Trimming stripped 0 bases from V and 6 bases from J, with 10 bases between. This CDR3 comprises 15 residues. Germline V gene data show CDR1 as SGHRS and CDR2 as YFSETQ. This CDR3 reads CASSLEGQVNSPLHF. In nucleotides, the CDR3 is TGCGCCAGCAGCTTGGAGGGACAAGTTAATTCACCCCTCCACTTT.

The CDR3 DNA reads as TGTGCCAGCAGTGAAGATCCCGGGACAGGGTCCTACGAGCAGTACTTC. This translates into CASSEDPGTGSYEQYF. The rearrangement links TRBV6-1 to TRBJ2-7; 9 bases agree with TRBD1. This CDR3 is built from 16 residues. V lost 1 base to trimming and J lost 1 base; unmatched junction nucleotides: 5. The germline gives CDR1 MNHNS, CDR2 SASEGT.

There are many counts of this clonotype. The V call is TRBV20-1, the J call TRBJ1-5; 7 bases fit TRBD1. Germline CDR1 reads DFQATT; CDR2 reads SNEGSKA (reference sequence). J was trimmed by 1 base and V by 5 bases; bases with no gene match: 5. The CDR3 length is 14 residues. The CDR3 here is CSASGTVSNQPQHF. The DNA of the CDR3 is TGCAGTGCTTCCGGGACAGTGAGCAATCAGCCCCAGCATTTT.

The chain has TRBV7-9 and TRBJ2-1; TRBD2 is a possible D gene (6 bases). This CDR3 is built from 15 residues. V dropped 1 base and J dropped 4 bases, with 11 bases sitting between them. From germline, CDR1 is SEHNR and CDR2 FQNEAQ (reference sequence). CDR3 bases: TGTGCCAGCAGCTTAGTCCGGGGGATGTACAATGAGCAGTTCTTC. Translated, it gives CASSLVRGMYNEQFF.

A word on this clonotype: This may come from a read error, since a much larger clone is one base off. The chain joins TRBV6-1 to TRBJ2-2; 15 bases match TRBD2. CDR1 and CDR2 from the germline V gene are MNHNS and SASEGT. The CDR3 is 16 amino acids. After removal of 8 bases from V and 0 bases from J, the junction contained 1 base not matched to a gene. Here the CDR3 reads CASGLAGGTNTGELFF. CDR3 sequence (DNA): TGTGCCAGCGGACTAGCGGGGGGGACGAACACCGGGGAGCTGTTTTTT.

The gene calls are TRBV29-1 and TRBJ1-1; TRBD1 is a possible D gene (5 bases). Germline assignment: CDR1 SQVTM and CDR2 ANQGSEA. The CDR3 covers 13 residues. V was cut by 1 base and J by 4 bases, with 10 bases left in between. CDR3 residues: CSVEVQGGTEAFF. The CDR3 DNA reads as TGCAGCGTTGAAGTCCAGGGTGGCACTGAAGCTTTCTTT.

Only a few counts were recorded for this clonotype. The chain has TRBV5-5 and TRBJ2-4, with TRBD1 as a possible D gene (6 bases). Germline values: CDR1 SGHKS, CDR2 YYEKEE (reference sequence). CDR3 length: 18 amino acids. Trimming removed 4 bases from V and 1 base from J, with 21 bases in between. CDR3: CASSPWVGAKWAKNIQYF. For the CDR3, the DNA is TGTGCCAGCAGCCCGTGGGTGGGGGCTAAGTGGGCCAAAAACATTCAGTACTTC.

This rearrangement joins TRBV4-2 to TRBJ2-3, with D perhaps being TRBD1 or TRBD2 (6 bases each). V was clipped by 1 base and J by 4 bases, with 15 bases between them. CDR3 length: 16 residues. Germline V gene lookup returns CDR1 LGHNA and CDR2 YNFKEQ. DNA for the CDR3: TGTGCCAGCAGCCAAGGGGGAGGAGGGGGGCCAGATACGCAGTATTTT. Translated, it gives CASSQGGGGGPDTQYF.

This clonotype was seen a few times. The rearrangement links TRBV7-8 to TRBJ1-5, with a tentative D call TRBD1 (6 bases). CDR1 and CDR2 (germline): SGHVS, FQNEAQ. V dropped 5 bases and J dropped 3 bases, with 17 bases sitting between them. The CDR3 has 16 residues. CDR3 sequence (DNA): TGTGCCAGCAGCCCAACTCACTACAGGGTCAATCAGCCCCAGCATTTT. It is translated as CASSPTHYRVNQPQHF.

This clonotype was observed at least ten times. The rearrangement joins TRBV5-1 to TRBJ2-1, with D tentatively TRBD2 (6 bases). The CDR3 sequence is 15 residues long. The V end was cut by 1 base, the J end by 8 bases, with 16 bases between. Germline loops: CDR1 SGHRS, CDR2 YFSETQ. CDR3 bases: TGCGCCAGCAGCTTGTTCCAGGGCCCGGGGGATGAGCAGTTCTTC. Translated: CASSLFQGPGDEQFF.

This chain uses TRBV10-3 with TRBJ2-3; 10 nucleotides agree with TRBD1. Germline V gene sequence: CDR1 ENHRY, CDR2 SYGVKD. Unmatched junction bases numbered 7, after V lost 6 bases and J lost 4 bases. The length of the CDR3 is 15 residues. The CDR3 protein is CAISPTGGEADTQYF. The DNA of the CDR3 is TGTGCCATCAGCCCGACAGGGGGCGAGGCAGATACGCAGTATTTT.

This clonotype has a count of ten or more. The chain recombines TRBV11-2 with TRBJ1-5, with 7 nucleotides matching TRBD1. Per germline, CDR1 SGHAT and CDR2 FQNNGV. V gave up 4 bases and J gave up 1 base; unmatched junction bases: 4. This CDR3 has 15 amino acids. CDR3 residues: CASSSVTGSNQPQHF. The CDR3, as DNA: TGTGCCAGCAGCTCCGTGACAGGGAGCAATCAGCCCCAGCATTTT.

This clonotype was picked up many times. The CDR3 spells CASSPPGRATEAFF. In DNA, the CDR3 is TGTGCCAGCAGCCCCCCCGGGAGGGCCACTGAAGCTTTCTTT. The gene calls are TRBV11-3 and TRBJ1-1; D remains unclear. The CDR3 totals 14 residues. The V end lost 5 bases, the J end lost 4 bases, and 14 bases lay between the germline ends. Germline-derived CDR1 and CDR2 are SGHNT and YENEEA.

The chain combines TRBV20-1 with TRBJ1-2; D is undetermined. Germline loops: CDR1 DFQATT, CDR2 SNEGSKA (reference sequence). Trimming cost V 3 bases and J 1 base, with 6 bases left between them. The CDR3 is 12 residues long. The CDR3 is CSASYYNYGYTF. CDR3 in DNA: TGCAGTGCTAGTTATTATAACTATGGCTACACCTTC.

This clonotype was seen at least ten times. The CDR3 DNA sequence: TGCAGTGCTAACCCTTTTTCGGCTCACCAAGAGACCCAGTACTTC. Translating it yields CSANPFSAHQETQYF. The chain links TRBV20-1 to TRBJ2-5; D uncertain. In germline, CDR1 is DFQATT, CDR2 SNEGSKA (reference sequence). V dropped 4 bases and J dropped 0 bases, with 15 bases sitting between them. This CDR3 is 15 amino acids long.